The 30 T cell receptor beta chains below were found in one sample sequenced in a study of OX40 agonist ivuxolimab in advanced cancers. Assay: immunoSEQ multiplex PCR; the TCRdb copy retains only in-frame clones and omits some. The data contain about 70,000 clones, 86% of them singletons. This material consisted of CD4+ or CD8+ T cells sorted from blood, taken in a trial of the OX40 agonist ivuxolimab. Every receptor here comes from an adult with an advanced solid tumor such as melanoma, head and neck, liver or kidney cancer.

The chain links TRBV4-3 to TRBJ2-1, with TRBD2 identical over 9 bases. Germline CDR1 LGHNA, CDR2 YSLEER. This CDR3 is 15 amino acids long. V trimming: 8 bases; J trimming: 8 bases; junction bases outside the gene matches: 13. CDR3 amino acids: CASSPLSGGHHEQFF. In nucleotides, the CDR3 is TGCGCCAGCTCCCCATTGAGCGGGGGGCACCATGAGCAGTTCTTC.

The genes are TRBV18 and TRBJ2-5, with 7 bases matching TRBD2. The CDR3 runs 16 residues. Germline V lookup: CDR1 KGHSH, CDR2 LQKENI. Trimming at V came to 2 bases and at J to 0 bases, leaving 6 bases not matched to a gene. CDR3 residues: CASSPGAGTYQETQYF. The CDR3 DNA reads TGTGCCAGCTCACCAGGAGCGGGGACGTACCAAGAGACCCAGTACTTC. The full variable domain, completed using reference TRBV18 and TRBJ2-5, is NAGVMQNPRHLVRRRGQEARLRCSPMKGHSHVYWYRQLPEEGLKFMVYLQKENIIDESGMPKERFSAEFPKEGPSILRIQQVVRGDSAAYFCASSPGAGTYQETQYFGPGTRLLVL.

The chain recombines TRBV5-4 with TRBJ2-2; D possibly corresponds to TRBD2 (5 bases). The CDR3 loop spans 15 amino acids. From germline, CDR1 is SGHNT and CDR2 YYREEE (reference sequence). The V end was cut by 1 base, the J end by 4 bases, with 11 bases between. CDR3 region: CASSLNGGLTGELFF. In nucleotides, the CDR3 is TGTGCCAGCAGCTTGAACGGCGGGCTCACCGGGGAGCTGTTTTTT.

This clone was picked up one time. The CDR3 sequence: CATSTLTGVDNEQFF. The CDR3, as DNA: TGTGCCACCAGCACGTTGACAGGGGTGGACAATGAGCAGTTCTTC. The chain has TRBV15 and TRBJ2-1; TRBD1 matches 8 bases. This CDR3 region has 15 residues. The V gene's germline CDR1 is LNHNV and CDR2 YYDKDF (reference sequence). The ends lost 4 bases at V and 5 bases at J; junction bases unmatched: 7.

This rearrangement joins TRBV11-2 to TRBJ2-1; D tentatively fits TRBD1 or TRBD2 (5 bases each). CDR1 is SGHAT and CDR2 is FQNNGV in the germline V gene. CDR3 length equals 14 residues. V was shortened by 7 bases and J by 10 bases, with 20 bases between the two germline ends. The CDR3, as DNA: TGTGCCAGCACCACTTCGGGACGCCAAGGGGAGCAGTTCTTC. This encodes CASTTSGRQGEQFF.

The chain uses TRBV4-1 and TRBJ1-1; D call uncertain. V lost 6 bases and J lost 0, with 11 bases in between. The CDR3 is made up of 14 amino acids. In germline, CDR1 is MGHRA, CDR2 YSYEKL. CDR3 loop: CASSPTPMNTEAFF. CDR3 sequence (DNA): TGCGCCAGCAGTCCCACGCCGATGAACACTGAAGCTTTCTTT.

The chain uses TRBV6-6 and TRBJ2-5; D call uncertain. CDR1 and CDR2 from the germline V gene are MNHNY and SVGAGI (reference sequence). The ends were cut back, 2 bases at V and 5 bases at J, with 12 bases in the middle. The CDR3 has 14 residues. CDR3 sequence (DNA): TGTGCCAGCAGTTACAATGAAGGGTTGGAGACCCAGTACTTC. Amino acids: CASSYNEGLETQYF.

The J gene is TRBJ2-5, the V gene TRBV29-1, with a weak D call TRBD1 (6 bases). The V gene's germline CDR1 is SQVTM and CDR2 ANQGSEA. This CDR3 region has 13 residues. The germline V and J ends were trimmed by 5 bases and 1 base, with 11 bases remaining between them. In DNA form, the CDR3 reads TGCAGCGTTTTAGGGGGTCCCCAAGAGACCCAGTACTTC. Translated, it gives CSVLGGPQETQYF.

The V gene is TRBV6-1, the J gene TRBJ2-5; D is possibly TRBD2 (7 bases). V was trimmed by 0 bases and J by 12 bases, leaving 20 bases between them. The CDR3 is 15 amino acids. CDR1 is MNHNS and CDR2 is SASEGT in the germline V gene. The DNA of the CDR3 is TGTGCCAGCAGTGAAGCCGGGCGGGGGCTGGGAGGGGAGTACTTC. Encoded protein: CASSEAGRGLGGEYF.

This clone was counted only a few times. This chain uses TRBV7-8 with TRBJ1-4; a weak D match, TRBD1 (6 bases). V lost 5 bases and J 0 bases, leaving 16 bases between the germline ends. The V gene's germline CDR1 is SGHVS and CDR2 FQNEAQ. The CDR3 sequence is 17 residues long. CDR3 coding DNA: TGTGCCAGCAGCCCATGGGGGGGCGCGACAACTAATGAAAAACTGTTTTTT. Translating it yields CASSPWGGATTNEKLFF.

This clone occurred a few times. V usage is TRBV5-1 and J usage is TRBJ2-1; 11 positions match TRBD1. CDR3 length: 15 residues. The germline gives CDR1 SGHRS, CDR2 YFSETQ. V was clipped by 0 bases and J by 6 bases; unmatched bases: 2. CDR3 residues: CASSLEGTGGNEQFF. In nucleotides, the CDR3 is TGCGCCAGCAGCTTGGAGGGGACAGGGGGCAATGAGCAGTTCTTC.

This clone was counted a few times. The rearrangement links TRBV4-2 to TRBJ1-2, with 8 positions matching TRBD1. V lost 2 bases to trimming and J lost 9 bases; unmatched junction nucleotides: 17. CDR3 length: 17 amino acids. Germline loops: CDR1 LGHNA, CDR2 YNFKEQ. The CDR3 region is CASSQTPYLRGRRSYTF. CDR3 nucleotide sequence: TGTGCCAGCAGCCAAACCCCATATCTCAGGGGGCGTAGGAGCTACACCTTC.

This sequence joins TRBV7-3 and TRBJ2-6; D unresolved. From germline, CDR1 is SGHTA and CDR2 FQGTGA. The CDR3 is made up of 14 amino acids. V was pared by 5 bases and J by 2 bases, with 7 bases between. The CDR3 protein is CASSETTGANVLTF. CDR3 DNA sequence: TGTGCCAGCAGCGAAACAACTGGGGCCAACGTCCTGACTTTC.

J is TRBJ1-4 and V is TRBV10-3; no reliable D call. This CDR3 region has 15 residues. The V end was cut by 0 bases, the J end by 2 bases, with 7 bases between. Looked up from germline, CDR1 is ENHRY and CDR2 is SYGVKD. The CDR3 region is CAISESTTTNEKLFF. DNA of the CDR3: TGTGCCATCAGTGAGTCGACAACTACTAATGAAAAACTGTTTTTT.

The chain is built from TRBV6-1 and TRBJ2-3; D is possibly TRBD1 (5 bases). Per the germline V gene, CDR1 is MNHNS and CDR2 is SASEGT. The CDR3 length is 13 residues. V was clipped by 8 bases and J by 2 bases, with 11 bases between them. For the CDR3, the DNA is TGTGCCAGCGGGGCACTGCACACAGATACGCAGTATTTT. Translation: CASGALHTDTQYF.

In DNA form, the CDR3 reads TGCGCCAGCAGCTCCGGGGCGGGGGGAACAGATACGCAGTATTTT. It encodes CASSSGAGGTDTQYF. The chain combines TRBV5-1 with TRBJ2-3; 8 nucleotides match TRBD2. V lost 3 bases to trimming and J lost 3 bases; unmatched junction nucleotides: 6. CDR3 length: 15 amino acids. Germline V lookup: CDR1 SGHRS, CDR2 YFSETQ.

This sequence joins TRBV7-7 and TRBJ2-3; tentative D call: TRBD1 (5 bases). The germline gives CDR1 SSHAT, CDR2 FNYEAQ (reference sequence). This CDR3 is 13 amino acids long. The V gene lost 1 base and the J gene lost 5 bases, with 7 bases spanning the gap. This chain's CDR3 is CASSLGRGDTQYF. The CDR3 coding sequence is TGTGCCAGCAGCTTAGGAAGGGGAGATACGCAGTATTTT.

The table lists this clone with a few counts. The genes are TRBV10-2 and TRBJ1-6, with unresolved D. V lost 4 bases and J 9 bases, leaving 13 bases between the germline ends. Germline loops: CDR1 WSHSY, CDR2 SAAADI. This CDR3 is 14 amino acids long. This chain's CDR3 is CASSVELGSSPLHF. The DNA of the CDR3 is TGCGCCAGCAGTGTTGAGTTGGGGTCTTCACCCCTCCACTTT.

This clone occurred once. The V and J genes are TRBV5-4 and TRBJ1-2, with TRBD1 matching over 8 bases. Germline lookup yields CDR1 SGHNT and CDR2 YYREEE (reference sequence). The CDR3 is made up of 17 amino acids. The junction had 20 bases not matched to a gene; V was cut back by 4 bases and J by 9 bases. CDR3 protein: CASSQTPYLRGRRSYTF. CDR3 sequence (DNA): TGTGCCAGCAGCCAAACCCCATATCTCAGGGGGCGTAGGAGCTACACCTTC.

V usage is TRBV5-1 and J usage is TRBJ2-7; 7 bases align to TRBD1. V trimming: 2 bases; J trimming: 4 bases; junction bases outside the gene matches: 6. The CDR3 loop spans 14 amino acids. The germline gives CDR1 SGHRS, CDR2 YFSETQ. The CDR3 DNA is TGCGCCAGCAGCTTCGGGACAGCTTCTTACGAGCAGTACTTC. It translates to CASSFGTASYEQYF. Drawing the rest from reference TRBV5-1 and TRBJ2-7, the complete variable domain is KAGVTQTPRYLIKTRGQQVTLSCSPISGHRSVSWYQQTPGQGLQFLFEYFSETQRNKGNFPGRFSGRQFSNSRSEMNVSTLELGDSALYLCASSFGTASYEQYFGPGTRLTVT.

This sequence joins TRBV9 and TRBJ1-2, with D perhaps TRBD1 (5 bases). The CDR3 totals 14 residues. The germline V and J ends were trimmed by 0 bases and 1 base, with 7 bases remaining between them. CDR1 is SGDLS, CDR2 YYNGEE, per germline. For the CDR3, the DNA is TGTGCCAGCAGCGTAGGGGGCTATAACTATGGCTACACCTTC. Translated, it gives CASSVGGYNYGYTF.

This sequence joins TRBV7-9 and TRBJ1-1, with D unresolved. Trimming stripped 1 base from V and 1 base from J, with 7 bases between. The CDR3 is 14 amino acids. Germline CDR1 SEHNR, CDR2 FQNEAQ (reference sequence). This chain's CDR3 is CASSLEGRNTEAFF. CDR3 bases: TGTGCCAGCAGCTTAGAAGGCAGGAACACTGAAGCTTTCTTT.

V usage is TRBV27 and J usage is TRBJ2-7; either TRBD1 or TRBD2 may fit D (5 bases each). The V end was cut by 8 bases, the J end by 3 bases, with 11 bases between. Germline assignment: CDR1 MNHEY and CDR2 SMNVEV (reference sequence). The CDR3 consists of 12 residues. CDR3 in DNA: TGTGCCAGCGGACGGGACCTCTACGAGCAGTACTTC. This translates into CASGRDLYEQYF.

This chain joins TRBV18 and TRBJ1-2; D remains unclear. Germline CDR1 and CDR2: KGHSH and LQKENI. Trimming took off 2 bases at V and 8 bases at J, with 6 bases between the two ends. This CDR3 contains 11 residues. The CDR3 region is CASSPSRGYTF. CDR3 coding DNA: TGTGCCAGCTCACCATCCCGCGGCTACACCTTC. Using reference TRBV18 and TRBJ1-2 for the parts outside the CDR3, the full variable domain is NAGVMQNPRHLVRRRGQEARLRCSPMKGHSHVYWYRQLPEEGLKFMVYLQKENIIDESGMPKERFSAEFPKEGPSILRIQQVVRGDSAAYFCASSPSRGYTFGSGTRLTVV.

In nucleotides, the CDR3 is TGCGCCAGCATCGACAGGGGGAACACTGAAGCTTTCTTT. Translating it yields CASIDRGNTEAFF. The rearrangement uses TRBV10-2 and TRBJ1-1; 8 bases are shared with TRBD1. This CDR3 is built from 13 residues. Germline loops: CDR1 WSHSY, CDR2 SAAADI. After removal of 7 bases from V and 1 base from J, the junction contained 2 bases not matched to a gene.

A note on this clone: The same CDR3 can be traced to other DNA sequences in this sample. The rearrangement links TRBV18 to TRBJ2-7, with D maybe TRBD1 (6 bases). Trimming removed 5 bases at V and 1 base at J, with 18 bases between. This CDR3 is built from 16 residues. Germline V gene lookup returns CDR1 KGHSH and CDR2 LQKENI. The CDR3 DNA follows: TGTGCCAGCTCAGCAGACCTAGACAGGCCGTCCTACGAGCAGTACTTC. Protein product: CASSADLDRPSYEQYF.

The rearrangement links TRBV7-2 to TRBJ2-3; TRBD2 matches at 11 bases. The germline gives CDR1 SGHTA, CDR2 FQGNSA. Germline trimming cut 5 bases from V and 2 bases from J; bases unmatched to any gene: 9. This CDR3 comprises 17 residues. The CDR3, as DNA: TGTGCCAGCAGCGTTAGCGGGGGGGCTGGGCTCACAGATACGCAGTATTTT. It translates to CASSVSGGAGLTDTQYF.

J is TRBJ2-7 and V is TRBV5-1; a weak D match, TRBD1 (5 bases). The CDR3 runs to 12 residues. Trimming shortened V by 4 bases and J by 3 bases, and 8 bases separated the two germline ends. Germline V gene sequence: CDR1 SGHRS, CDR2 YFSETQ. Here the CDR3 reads CASSRDSYEQYF. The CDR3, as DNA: TGCGCCAGCAGCAGAGACAGCTACGAGCAGTACTTC.

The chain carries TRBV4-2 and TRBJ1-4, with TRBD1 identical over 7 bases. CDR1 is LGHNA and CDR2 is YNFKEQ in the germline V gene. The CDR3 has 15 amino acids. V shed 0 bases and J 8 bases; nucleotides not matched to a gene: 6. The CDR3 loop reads CASSQELGGEEKLFF. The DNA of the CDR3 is TGTGCCAGCAGCCAAGAACTAGGGGGCGAGGAAAAACTGTTTTTT.

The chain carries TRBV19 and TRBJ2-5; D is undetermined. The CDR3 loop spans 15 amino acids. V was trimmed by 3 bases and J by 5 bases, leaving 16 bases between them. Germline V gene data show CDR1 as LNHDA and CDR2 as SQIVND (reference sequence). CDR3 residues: CASSISMQGGETQYF. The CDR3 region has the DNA TGTGCCAGTAGTATCTCGATGCAAGGTGGCGAGACCCAGTACTTC.